The T cell receptor (beta chain) described here comes from a study of blood T cell repertoires in COVID-19. About the research overall: From the United States, Italy and Spain came samples of acute and convalescent COVID-19. T cells, B-cell-depleted T cells, or PBMCs provided the cDNA or gDNA that served as material.

Authors' analysis steps: Amplified reference gene primers provided the basis for estimating nucleated cell counts. Using immunoSEQ multiplex PCR, the repertoire was profiled, and TCRdb retains in-frame clones only, with some absent. The V and J calls and clone size were taken over from that table, and D and trimming were inferred from the DNA. The data show 95,000 to 110,000 clones, with 80% seen just once and about 4.5% held by the top ten. The germline CDR1 and CDR2 sequences are LNHDA and SQIVND (reference sequence). The V and J ends lost 4 bases and 5 bases respectively, with 12 bases between them. This CDR3 is built from 14 residues. This clone has more than one count but fewer than ten.

The TCR comes from an older man with acute or convalescent COVID-19. The rearrangement joins TRBV19 to TRBJ1-5; D is ambiguous. Sample: peripheral blood. CDR3 coding DNA: TGTGCCAGTAGTAAACCTTATAGTTATCAGCCCCAGCATTTT. Amino acids: CASSKPYSYQPQHF.